Below, 31 T cell receptor beta chains from the same sample are listed, as sequenced in a study of PD-L1 blockade in urothelial cancer. Using immunoSEQ multiplex PCR, the repertoire was profiled, and TCRdb retains in-frame clones only, with some absent. Among some 16,000 clones listed, about 89% were seen once. Documented time point: pretreatment peripheral blood. The sample in question was PBMCs, obtained around atezolizumab (anti-PD-L1) treatment. The receptors derive from a man in his 70s with urothelial cancer.

The CDR3 nucleotides read TGCGCCAGCAGCTCCAAAGACGACAGGGCAAATGAGCAGTTCTTC. It is translated as CASSSKDDRANEQFF. J is TRBJ2-1 and V is TRBV5-1, with 7 bases lining up with TRBD1. With 3 bases clipped from V and 7 bases from J, the junction kept 10 bases outside the gene matches. In germline, CDR1 is SGHRS, CDR2 YFSETQ. This CDR3 comprises 15 residues.

This clone was seen more than once but under ten times. J is TRBJ1-5 and V is TRBV18; D is unresolved. V lost 1 base and J 5 bases, leaving 6 bases between the germline ends. The CDR3 loop spans 13 amino acids. In germline, CDR1 is KGHSH, CDR2 LQKENI. DNA of the CDR3: TGTGCCAGCTCACCACTTACGGATCAGCCCCAGCATTTT. Amino acid sequence: CASSPLTDQPQHF.

V usage is TRBV2 and J usage is TRBJ1-5; D might be TRBD1 (5 bases). Per the germline V gene, CDR1 is SNHLY and CDR2 is FYNNEI. The CDR3 is made up of 14 amino acids. Trimming left V 9 bases short and J 0 bases short, with 12 bases between. In DNA, the CDR3 is TGTGCCAGTACTCAGGGAGGTAGCAATCAGCCCCAGCATTTT. This gives the protein CASTQGGSNQPQHF.

V gene TRBV5-4 combines with J gene TRBJ1-4; D is undetermined. Germline V lookup: CDR1 SGHNT, CDR2 YYREEE (reference sequence). The V end was cut by 10 bases, the J end by 3 bases, with 13 bases between. CDR3 size: 13 residues. CDR3 DNA: TGTGCCGCCAGCGGGAACGCTAATGAAAAACTGTTTTTT. It encodes CAASGNANEKLFF.

The CDR3 region is CASSVVAGSQETQYF. DNA of the CDR3: TGTGCCAGCAGCGTAGTGGCGGGGTCACAAGAGACCCAGTACTTC. The rearrangement uses TRBV9 and TRBJ2-5; a possible D gene is TRBD2 (6 bases). With 0 bases removed from V and 2 bases from J, the gap between germline ends came to 11 bases. CDR1 is SGDLS, CDR2 YYNGEE, per germline. The CDR3 spans 15 residues.

The genes are TRBV18 and TRBJ2-7, with unresolved D. The ends were cut back, 2 bases at V and 0 bases at J, with 8 bases in the middle. Germline V gives CDR1 KGHSH, CDR2 LQKENI. There are 14 residues in the CDR3. This CDR3 is CASSPGVHSYEQYF. DNA of the CDR3: TGTGCCAGCTCACCAGGAGTCCACTCCTACGAGCAGTACTTC.

This chain connects TRBV7-6 to TRBJ2-5, with D unclear. Germline V gene sequence: CDR1 SGHVS, CDR2 FNYEAQ. This CDR3 region has 13 residues. Between the trimmed V and J ends, which lost 2 bases and 2 bases, there was a span of 6 bases. This CDR3 is CASSLWLQETQYF. For the CDR3, the DNA is TGTGCCAGCAGCTTATGGCTGCAAGAGACCCAGTACTTC. Combining the CDR3 with reference TRBV7-6 and TRBJ2-5 gives the whole variable domain GAGVSQSPRYKVTKRGQDVALRCDPISGHVSLYWYRQALGQGPEFLTYFNYEAQQDKSGLPNDRFSAERPEGSISTLTIQRTEQRDSAMYRCASSLWLQETQYFGPGTRLLVL.

The J gene is TRBJ1-1, the V gene TRBV10-1; D gene uncertain. Germline loops: CDR1 WNHNN, CDR2 SYGVQD (reference sequence). The V and J ends lost 10 bases and 7 bases respectively, with 16 bases between them. The CDR3 sequence is 12 residues long. CDR3 region: CATSPGVSEAFF. CDR3 coding DNA: TGCGCCACCAGCCCCGGGGTCAGTGAAGCTTTCTTT.

This clone was recorded a few times. The chain is built from TRBV14 and TRBJ1-1; 8 bases fit TRBD1. CDR1 is SGHDN, CDR2 FVKESK, per germline. The CDR3 consists of 15 residues. The V segment lost 2 bases and the J segment 2 bases; nucleotides outside the gene matches: 4. CDR3 DNA sequence: TGTGCCAGCAGCCAAATCACAGGGGGAAACACTGAAGCTTTCTTT. Translation: CASSQITGGNTEAFF.

The J gene is TRBJ1-2, the V gene TRBV9; 12 bases agree with TRBD1. After removal of 4 bases from V and 8 bases from J, the junction contained 12 bases not matched to a gene. Germline assignment: CDR1 SGDLS and CDR2 YYNGEE. This CDR3 has 16 amino acids. CDR3 nucleotides: TGTGCCAGCAGCACCTTTGAGGGACAGGGGGCCCACGGCTACACCTTC. Its translation is CASSTFEGQGAHGYTF.

V and J are TRBV11-2 and TRBJ2-5; no reliable D call. Germline CDR1 is SGHAT and CDR2 is FQNNGV. Trimming stripped 5 bases from V and 5 bases from J, with 9 bases between. The CDR3 is made up of 12 amino acids. Here the CDR3 reads CASSRWSETQYF. The CDR3 nucleotides read TGTGCCAGCAGCCGATGGAGCGAGACCCAGTACTTC.

The J gene is TRBJ1-5, the V gene TRBV5-6; D may be TRBD1 (6 bases). The ends were cut back, 1 base at V and 2 bases at J, with 10 bases in the middle. The CDR3 is 15 residues long. Germline assignment: CDR1 SGHDT and CDR2 YYEEEE. The DNA for the CDR3 is TGTGCCAGCAGCTTGACCAGGGGTGGCAATCAGCCCCAGCATTTT. Protein product: CASSLTRGGNQPQHF.

The chain recombines TRBV6-6 with TRBJ2-1; D perhaps matches TRBD2 (5 bases). Germline V gene sequence: CDR1 MNHNY, CDR2 SVGAGI (reference sequence). The CDR3 spans 13 residues. V gave up 8 bases and J gave up 4 bases, with 12 bases separating them. In DNA form, the CDR3 reads TGTGCCAGCCCCGGGAACCTGTACAATGAGCAGTTCTTC. It translates to CASPGNLYNEQFF.

The gene calls are TRBV21-1 and TRBJ2-1; the table's D gene call, TRBD2, was not cross checked with the DNA. TRBV21-1 is tagged as a pseudogene. This CDR3 region has 10 residues. CDR3 loop: CASSSRGQFF. CDR3 nucleotides: TGTGCCAGCAGCTCCCGGGGGCAGTTCTTC.

This clone showed up just a few times. The gene calls are TRBV11-2 and TRBJ1-6; D may be TRBD1 (5 bases). The CDR3 contains 13 residues. V lost 2 bases to trimming and J lost 7 bases, with 6 bases between them. CDR1 and CDR2 (germline): SGHAT, FQNNGV. CDR3 in DNA: TGTGCCAGCAGCTTATCAGGGAATTCACCCCTCCACTTT. This gives the protein CASSLSGNSPLHF.

V gene TRBV29-1 combines with J gene TRBJ2-1; D might be TRBD1 (6 bases). Germline CDR1 reads SQVTM; CDR2 reads ANQGSEA. The CDR3 sequence is 18 residues long. Trimming cost V 1 base and J 8 bases, with 27 bases left between them. CDR3 region: CSVEGPLEGTPLWDEQFF. The CDR3 nucleotides are TGCAGCGTTGAAGGGCCTTTGGAAGGGACACCTCTCTGGGATGAGCAGTTCTTC.

The genes are TRBV29-1 and TRBJ1-1; 7 bases are shared with TRBD1. The ends lost 6 bases at V and 6 bases at J; junction bases unmatched: 7. The CDR3 spans 12 residues. In germline, CDR1 is SQVTM, CDR2 ANQGSEA. The chain's CDR3 is CSVGDRPSEAFF. CDR3 DNA sequence: TGCAGCGTGGGGGACAGACCCTCTGAAGCTTTCTTT.

The CDR3 here is CASSLAGLSYNEQFF. The DNA for the CDR3 is TGTGCCAGCAGCTTAGCGGGCCTCTCCTACAATGAGCAGTTCTTC. The V and J genes are TRBV6-1 and TRBJ2-1; 7 positions match TRBD2. The germline CDR1 and CDR2 sequences are MNHNS and SASEGT. J gave up 0 bases and V 6 bases, and 5 bases lay outside the gene matches. The CDR3 is made up of 15 amino acids.

The V call is TRBV6-1, the J call TRBJ2-3; tentatively, D is TRBD2 (6 bases). This CDR3 spans 14 amino acids. CDR1 MNHNS and CDR2 SASEGT come from the germline V gene. Trimming removed 5 bases from V and 2 bases from J, with 11 bases in between. This CDR3 reads CASSSAGSTDTQYF. The CDR3 nucleotides are TGTGCCAGCAGTTCGGCGGGGTCCACAGATACGCAGTATTTT.

The chain couples TRBV7-2 to TRBJ2-1; D is perhaps TRBD2 (6 bases). The CDR3 loop spans 13 amino acids. Trimming stripped 5 bases from V and 9 bases from J, with 14 bases between. Germline lookup yields CDR1 SGHTA and CDR2 FQGNSA. CDR3 sequence (DNA): TGTGCCAGCAGCCCGACTAGTGTGGGTGAGCAGTTCTTC. Residues: CASSPTSVGEQFF.

In nucleotides, the CDR3 is TGTGCCTCCTTAGTGGGGCAGGAAGCTTTCTTT. It codes for CASLVGQEAFF. This chain joins TRBV19 and TRBJ1-1, with D tentatively TRBD1 (5 bases). The V end was cut by 11 bases, the J end by 8 bases, with 15 bases between. The CDR3 covers 11 residues. Germline V gene lookup returns CDR1 LNHDA and CDR2 SQIVND (reference sequence). Complete variable domain (other parts from reference TRBV19 and TRBJ1-1): DGGITQSPKYLFRKEGQNVTLSCEQNLNHDAMYWYRQDPGQGLRLIYYSQIVNDFQKGDIAEGYSVSREKKESFPLTVTSAQKNPTAFYLCASLVGQEAFFGQGTRLTVV.

The genes are TRBV10-2 and TRBJ2-7, with TRBD1 matching 7 bases. Trimming cost V 5 bases and J 0 bases; bases outside gene matches: 7. The CDR3 is 15 amino acids. Looked up from germline, CDR1 is WSHSY and CDR2 is SAAADI. The CDR3 loop is CASSPQGLSSYEQYF. As DNA, the CDR3 is TGCGCCAGCAGTCCACAGGGGCTAAGCTCCTACGAGCAGTACTTC.

The chain recombines TRBV5-5 with TRBJ2-7, with TRBD2 identical over 8 bases. CDR1 and CDR2 from the germline V gene are SGHKS and YYEKEE (reference sequence). J lost 3 bases, V lost 0 bases, and 8 bases had no gene match. The CDR3 covers 16 residues. CDR3 loop: CASSLGPASGFYEQYF. The DNA of the CDR3 is TGTGCCAGCAGCTTGGGGCCGGCTAGCGGGTTCTACGAGCAGTACTTC. The whole variable domain, remainder taken from reference TRBV5-5 and TRBJ2-7, is DAGVTQSPTHLIKTRGQQVTLRCSPISGHKSVSWYQQVLGQGPQFIFQYYEKEERGRGNFPDRFSARQFPNYSSELNVNALLLGDSALYLCASSLGPASGFYEQYFGPGTRLTVT.

The V and J genes are TRBV10-1 and TRBJ1-1; no reliable D call. Trimming stripped 3 bases from V and 10 bases from J, with 12 bases between. The germline V gene encodes CDR1 WNHNN and CDR2 SYGVQD (reference sequence). The CDR3 has 12 amino acids. The CDR3 nucleotides read TGCGCCAGCAGTGAAGAGGGCATAGGAGCTTTCTTT. Its protein is CASSEEGIGAFF.

This chain links TRBV5-6 with TRBJ2-3, with TRBD2 matching 11 bases. J was trimmed by 3 bases and V by 4 bases; bases with no gene match: 4. The V gene's germline CDR1 is SGHDT and CDR2 YYEEEE. This CDR3 spans 15 amino acids. CDR3 DNA sequence: TGTGCCAGCAGCAAAACTAGCGGGGGTACAGATACGCAGTATTTT. This codes for CASSKTSGGTDTQYF.

The J gene is TRBJ2-5, the V gene TRBV5-1; 12 nucleotides align to TRBD2. The CDR3 is 15 amino acids. Trimming cost V 1 base and J 5 bases; bases outside gene matches: 3. Germline-derived CDR1 and CDR2 are SGHRS and YFSETQ. The CDR3 loop reads CASSLTSGGWETQYF. CDR3 DNA sequence: TGCGCCAGCAGCTTGACTAGCGGGGGGTGGGAGACCCAGTACTTC.

The V call is TRBV29-1, the J call TRBJ2-5, with 14 positions matching TRBD2. CDR1 is SQVTM and CDR2 is ANQGSEA in the germline V gene. The J segment lost 9 bases and the V segment lost 4 bases, leaving 7 bases of the junction unmatched. The CDR3 totals 14 residues. In nucleotides, the CDR3 is TGCAGCGTTGGGACTAGCGGGGGGTCCCGCGCCCAGTACTTC. It is translated as CSVGTSGGSRAQYF.

In its sample, this clone was seen once. CDR3 DNA sequence: TGTGCCAGCTCACCACCGCAGGACTACAATGAGCAGTTCTTC. Protein product: CASSPPQDYNEQFF. The rearrangement uses TRBV18 and TRBJ2-1; D is ambiguous. Germline CDR1 and CDR2: KGHSH and LQKENI. V shed 0 bases and J shed 3 bases, with 6 bases lying between them. The CDR3 consists of 14 residues.

J is TRBJ2-2 and V is TRBV27; maybe TRBD2 (7 bases). V shed 8 bases and J shed 6 bases, with 19 bases lying between them. CDR3 length equals 15 residues. Germline V lookup: CDR1 MNHEY, CDR2 SMNVEV (reference sequence). The CDR3 protein is CASRGRGTWAGELFF. The CDR3 DNA reads TGTGCCAGCCGGGGGAGGGGGACTTGGGCCGGGGAGCTGTTTTTT.

The chain links TRBV27 to TRBJ1-1; D is perhaps TRBD1 (5 bases). With 8 bases removed from V and 1 base from J, the gap between germline ends came to 14 bases. CDR3 length equals 14 residues. CDR1 MNHEY and CDR2 SMNVEV come from the germline V gene (reference sequence). The CDR3 nucleotides are TGTGCCAGCTCTATCCAGGGTCGGAACACTGAAGCTTTCTTT. As protein: CASSIQGRNTEAFF.

The CDR3 bases are TGCGCCAGCACGCGGGACAGGACCTCGAACACCGGGGAGCTGTTTTTT. It is translated as CASTRDRTSNTGELFF. The chain couples TRBV5-1 to TRBJ2-2; 8 nucleotides line up with TRBD1. The length of the CDR3 is 16 residues. V was pared by 6 bases and J by 0 bases, with 7 bases of the junction left unmatched. Germline V gene lookup returns CDR1 SGHRS and CDR2 YFSETQ.